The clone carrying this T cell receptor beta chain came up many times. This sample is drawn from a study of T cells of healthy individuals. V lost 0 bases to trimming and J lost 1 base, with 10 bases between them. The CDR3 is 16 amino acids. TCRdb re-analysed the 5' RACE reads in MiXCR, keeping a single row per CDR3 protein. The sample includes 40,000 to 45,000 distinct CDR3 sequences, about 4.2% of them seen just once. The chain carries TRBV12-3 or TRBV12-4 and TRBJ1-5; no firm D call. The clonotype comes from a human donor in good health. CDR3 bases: TGTGCCAGCAGTTTAGCGCGAGAGAAAAGCAATCAGCCCCAGCATTTT. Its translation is CASSLAREKSNQPQHF.